This entry concerns a single T cell receptor beta chain. This entry comes from a study of blood T cell repertoires in COVID-19. Study information: Sites across the United States, Italy and Spain contributed samples from acute and convalescent COVID-19.

This CDR3 comprises 15 residues. Trimming took off 3 bases at V and 0 bases at J, with 10 bases between the two ends. The germline gives CDR1 SGHTA, CDR2 FQGTGA. Authors' processing steps: Scientists estimated how many nucleated cells there were by amplifying reference gene primers. Libraries were prepared by immunoSEQ multiplex PCR; TCRdb keeps only in-frame clonotypes and omits some of them. V, J and clone size reflect that table, while D and trimming were determined from the DNA. This sample yields more than 150,000 clones, of which just under 90% are seen a single time; approximately 0.88% belongs to the top ten.

Material for sequencing was peripheral blood. This clonotype was obtained from a woman between 18 and 29 years old who had recovered from COVID-19. The chain recombines TRBV7-3 with TRBJ2-3, with D possibly being TRBD2 (5 bases). The CDR3 protein is CASSFGGGSTDTQYF. CDR3 DNA sequence: TGTGCCAGCAGCTTTGGCGGCGGGAGCACAGATACGCAGTATTTT.